The present T cell receptor (beta chain) was sequenced within a study of Graves' ophthalmopathy and Graves' hyperthyroidism. Notes on the study in general: For separating ophthalmopathy from stable hyperthyroidism, a 13-signature model gave around 86% sensitivity and approximately 76% specificity.

Ophthalmopathy cases showed moderate-to-severe activity, scoring CAS ≥3 and NOSPECS ≥4, with duration under 3 months. Reliance was placed on clinical symptoms, serum thyroxine, TRAb, thyroid ultrasound and orbital computed tomography for diagnosis. Sampling more than 9 ml of fresh peripheral blood provided the PBMCs. Transcripts of RNA were the source for amplifying TCR beta CDR3 regions. Following a first-round RT-PCR that used HTBI primers, a second-round multiplex PCR was carried out. Each CDR3 protein is one row after TCRdb ran MiXCR on the multiplex PCR reads. The repertoire consists of 170,000 or so distinct CDR3 sequences, with around two fifths occurring once and the leading ten covering roughly 5.2%. This clonotype was observed at least ten times. Antigen unknown. The sequenced material came from peripheral blood. This clonotype originated in a woman aged 40 to 50 with Graves' ophthalmopathy.

CDR3 sequence reads: CASSIDLGHEQYF. The CDR3 DNA is TGTGCCAGTAGTATAGATCTCGGTCACGAGCAGTACTTC. This chain uses TRBV19 with TRBJ2-7, with D unresolved. In germline, CDR1 is LNHDA, CDR2 SQIVND (reference sequence). This CDR3 spans 13 amino acids. V was shortened by 0 bases and J by 5 bases, with 8 bases between the two germline ends.